These 29 T cell receptor beta chains were sequenced from one sample in a study of cytomegalovirus exposure and HLA in healthy donors. PCR involved 60 Vbeta and 13 Jbeta primers. Assay used: immunoSEQ multiplex PCR; TCRdb lists only in-frame clones, some missing. This table has 150,000 to 200,000 clones, about three quarters appearing once. The sample taken for sequencing was PBMCs. The source is a woman in her thirties in good health and CMV-seronegative.

This clone was counted between two and nine times. The chain links TRBV5-6 to TRBJ1-5, with D possibly matching TRBD1 (5 bases). The V and J ends lost 1 base and 5 bases respectively, with 16 bases between them. The CDR3 contains 16 residues. In germline, CDR1 is SGHDT, CDR2 YYEEEE. The CDR3 loop reads CASSLKGASSHQPQHF. The CDR3 DNA reads TGTGCCAGCAGCTTGAAAGGGGCGTCCTCTCATCAGCCCCAGCATTTT.

This chain connects TRBV28 to TRBJ2-2, with D possibly TRBD2 on 6 matching bases. Per germline, CDR1 MDHEN and CDR2 SYDVKM. V dropped 6 bases and J dropped 3 bases, with 14 bases sitting between them. The CDR3 is 15 amino acids. CDR3 in DNA: TGTGCCAGCAGCATAGGCGGGGTCGACACCGGGGAGCTGTTTTTT. Translated: CASSIGGVDTGELFF.

The chain uses TRBV18 and TRBJ2-7; 8 nucleotides match TRBD2. CDR1 and CDR2 from the germline V gene are KGHSH and LQKENI. CDR3 length: 15 residues. The V and J ends lost 4 bases and 4 bases, in that order; junction bases with no gene match: 9. CDR3 sequence reads: CASSLGVAGTYEQYF. The CDR3 DNA reads TGTGCCAGCTCACTCGGGGTAGCGGGAACGTACGAGCAGTACTTC. Using reference TRBV18 and TRBJ2-7 for the parts outside the CDR3, the full variable domain is NAGVMQNPRHLVRRRGQEARLRCSPMKGHSHVYWYRQLPEEGLKFMVYLQKENIIDESGMPKERFSAEFPKEGPSILRIQQVVRGDSAAYFCASSLGVAGTYEQYFGPGTRLTVT.

This chain links TRBV18 with TRBJ2-5; no reliable D call. This CDR3 contains 12 residues. From germline, CDR1 is KGHSH and CDR2 LQKENI. The V end was cut by 3 bases, the J end by 1 base, with 3 bases between. In nucleotides, the CDR3 is TGTGCCAGCTCACCCGGCCAAGAGACCCAGTACTTC. Its translation: CASSPGQETQYF.

The DNA of the CDR3 is TGCAGCGTTATTACAGGTCCAAATGAAAAACTGTTTTTT. Protein: CSVITGPNEKLFF. This chain connects TRBV29-1 to TRBJ1-4, with D perhaps matching TRBD1 (5 bases). V was shortened by 5 bases and J by 5 bases, with 12 bases between the two germline ends. Germline CDR1 and CDR2: SQVTM and ANQGSEA. CDR3 length: 13 amino acids. The entire variable domain, with the rest obtained from reference TRBV29-1 and TRBJ1-4, is as follows: SAVISQKPSRDICQRGTSLTIQCQVDSQVTMMFWYRQQPGQSLTLIATANQGSEATYESGFVIDKFPISRPNLTFSTLTVSNMSPEDSSIYLCSVITGPNEKLFFGSGTQLSVL.

This clone has only a few counts. The chain uses TRBV11-1 and TRBJ2-1, with TRBD2 matching over 11 bases. Germline CDR1 is SGHAT and CDR2 is FQDESV (reference sequence). V trimming: 8 bases; J trimming: 4 bases; junction bases outside the gene matches: 4. CDR3 size: 14 residues. The CDR3 DNA sequence: TGTGCCAGCCGACTAGCGGGGCTGTACAATGAGCAGTTCTTC. Translated, it gives CASRLAGLYNEQFF.

This clone was detected a few times. V gene TRBV4-1 combines with J gene TRBJ1-1; perhaps TRBD1 as D (6 bases). Germline V lookup: CDR1 MGHRA, CDR2 YSYEKL. The CDR3 runs to 14 residues. V was clipped by 1 base and J by 11 bases, with 17 bases between them. The CDR3 reads CASSQGVRTQGAFF. The CDR3 DNA is TGCGCCAGCAGCCAAGGGGTAAGGACCCAGGGGGCTTTCTTT.

In its sample, this clone was seen a few times. The chain is built from TRBV19 and TRBJ1-4, with 9 bases aligning to TRBD1. The CDR3 length is 15 residues. Trimming at V came to 6 bases and at J to 5 bases, leaving 7 bases not matched to a gene. CDR1 is LNHDA, CDR2 SQIVND, per germline (reference sequence). CDR3 nucleotide sequence: TGTGCCAGTAGCCCACGGACAGGGGAAAATGAAAAACTGTTTTTT. This codes for CASSPRTGENEKLFF.

CDR3 DNA: TGTGCCAGCAGCTCATTGTTGGCAGGGTCATTTGGGGCCAACGTCCTGACTTTC. Amino acids: CASSSLLAGSFGANVLTF. The chain uses TRBV7-2 and TRBJ2-6, with D maybe TRBD1 (5 bases). The V end was cut by 4 bases, the J end by 3 bases, with 19 bases between. The CDR3 sequence is 18 residues long. Germline V lookup: CDR1 SGHTA, CDR2 FQGNSA. The whole variable domain, filled in from reference TRBV7-2 and TRBJ2-6, reads GAGVSQSPSNKVTEKGKDVELRCDPISGHTALYWYRQSLGQGLEFLIYFQGNSAPDKSGLPSDRFSAERTGGSVSTLTIQRTQQEDSAVYLCASSSLLAGSFGANVLTFGAGSRLTVL.

The V gene is TRBV7-8, the J gene TRBJ2-7; 7 bases line up with TRBD1. V gave up 6 bases and J gave up 3 bases; unmatched junction bases: 8. The germline gives CDR1 SGHVS, CDR2 FQNEAQ. The CDR3 is made up of 14 amino acids. This CDR3 reads CASSPLTGNYEQYF. Written as DNA, the CDR3 is TGTGCCAGCAGTCCCCTGACAGGGAACTACGAGCAGTACTTC.

The chain has TRBV6-5 and TRBJ1-4; maybe TRBD1 (5 bases). The germline gives CDR1 MNHEY, CDR2 SVGAGI. The CDR3 totals 14 residues. Trimming stripped 5 bases from V and 8 bases from J, with 15 bases between. The CDR3 is CASSKTADNEKLFF. CDR3 nucleotides: TGTGCCAGCAGTAAAACTGCGGACAACGAAAAACTGTTTTTT.

This chain joins TRBV2 and TRBJ1-1, with 7 bases fitting TRBD1. V trimming: 4 bases; J trimming: 1 base; junction bases outside the gene matches: 3. The length of the CDR3 is 14 residues. Germline V lookup: CDR1 SNHLY, CDR2 FYNNEI. CDR3 nucleotides: TGTGCCAGCAGTGGCAACAGGGGGAACACTGAAGCTTTCTTT. Translated, it gives CASSGNRGNTEAFF.

The DNA of the CDR3 is TGCGCCAGCAGACATAGAAACGGGACTTTCTACGAGCAGTACTTC. It is translated as CASRHRNGTFYEQYF. The J gene is TRBJ2-7, the V gene TRBV5-1, with D maybe TRBD2 (6 bases). Germline V gives CDR1 SGHRS, CDR2 YFSETQ. CDR3 length equals 15 residues. Trimming pared 5 bases from V and 3 bases from J, leaving 18 bases between.

This clone was found a few times. The rearrangement uses TRBV11-3 and TRBJ2-7; TRBD1 matches at 10 bases. This CDR3 is built from 14 residues. Germline V gene data show CDR1 as SGHNT and CDR2 as YENEEA. V was clipped by 5 bases and J by 3 bases; unmatched bases: 4. In DNA, the CDR3 is TGTGCCAGCAGCCTACGGACAGGGGGCTACGAGCAGTACTTC. This sequence encodes CASSLRTGGYEQYF.

V gene TRBV2 combines with J gene TRBJ2-5; 9 nucleotides match TRBD1. The CDR3 is 14 residues long. V gave up 3 bases and J gave up 4 bases; unmatched junction bases: 3. Germline V gene data show CDR1 as SNHLY and CDR2 as FYNNEI. CDR3 protein: CASSDGTGLETQYF. The CDR3 region has the DNA TGTGCCAGCAGTGATGGGACAGGGTTAGAGACCCAGTACTTC.

The chain couples TRBV12-5 to TRBJ2-2; TRBD2 matches at 8 bases. Trimming took 0 bases from V and 3 from J; bases not matched to a gene: 12. The CDR3 consists of 19 residues. CDR1 and CDR2 from the germline V gene are LGHNT and FRNRAP. The DNA of the CDR3 is TGTGCTAGTGGTTTGGTAATTTCCGGCGGGGGGACCGACACCGGGGAGCTGTTTTTT. As protein: CASGLVISGGGTDTGELFF. Full variable domain (rest looked up from reference TRBV12-5 and TRBJ2-2): DARVTQTPRHKVTEMGQEVTMRCQPILGHNTVFWYRQTMMQGLELLAYFRNRAPLDDSGMPKDRFSAEMPDATLATLKIQPSEPRDSAVYFCASGLVISGGGTDTGELFFGEGSRLTVL.

V and J are TRBV18 and TRBJ1-6; possible D gene TRBD1, 5 bases. Germline CDR1 KGHSH, CDR2 LQKENI. The CDR3 is 13 amino acids. Deletions cut 7 bases from V and 12 bases from J, with 16 bases between. CDR3 bases: TGTGCCAGCTGCGGGGGAGAGCGTCTACCCCTCCACTTT. Translated: CASCGGERLPLHF.

The chain has TRBV5-8 and TRBJ1-4; unclear D gene. The CDR3 contains 14 residues. Trimming shortened V by 0 bases and J by 9 bases, and 12 bases separated the two germline ends. Germline V CDR1 and CDR2: SGHTS, YDEGEE. CDR3 loop: CASSLGPRTQKLFF. The CDR3 coding sequence is TGTGCCAGCAGCTTGGGTCCTCGCACTCAAAAACTGTTTTTT.

The chain is built from TRBV5-4 and TRBJ1-1; possibly TRBD1 for D (6 bases). The CDR3 spans 17 residues. Germline V lookup: CDR1 SGHNT, CDR2 YYREEE (reference sequence). The V and J ends lost 0 bases and 0 bases respectively, with 15 bases between them. This CDR3 reads CASSLGPSGHLNTEAFF. Here the CDR3 DNA reads TGTGCCAGCAGCTTGGGACCTTCGGGACATTTGAACACTGAAGCTTTCTTT.

This clone was picked up a small number of times. This chain connects TRBV28 to TRBJ2-7; D is possibly TRBD1 (5 bases). The ends were cut back, 10 bases at V and 0 bases at J, with 16 bases in the middle. The germline CDR1 and CDR2 sequences are MDHEN and SYDVKM. The CDR3 is 14 residues long. The CDR3 DNA sequence: TGTGCCACCGCTCAGGGTTTCCTCTCCTACGAGCAGTACTTC. It translates to CATAQGFLSYEQYF.

This chain links TRBV4-2 with TRBJ1-2; 8 nucleotides match TRBD1. V trimming: 1 base; J trimming: 2 bases; junction bases outside the gene matches: 3. Germline assignment: CDR1 LGHNA and CDR2 YNFKEQ. There are 15 residues in the CDR3. CDR3 sequence reads: CASSQAGQGNYGYTF. CDR3 coding DNA: TGTGCCAGCAGCCAAGCAGGACAGGGCAACTATGGCTACACCTTC.

V and J are TRBV11-3 and TRBJ2-1; TRBD1 matches at 10 bases. Germline V gene lookup returns CDR1 SGHNT and CDR2 YENEEA. Trimming took 5 bases from V and 11 from J; bases not matched to a gene: 15. The CDR3 totals 16 residues. Here the CDR3 reads CASSPGRGQGPLKQFF. In DNA form, the CDR3 reads TGTGCCAGCAGCCCAGGGAGGGGACAGGGGCCACTCAAGCAGTTCTTC.

This chain connects TRBV27 to TRBJ1-1; 10 bases are a match to TRBD1. The CDR3 sequence is 18 residues long. V trimming: 2 bases; J trimming: 0 bases; junction bases outside the gene matches: 9. Germline CDR1 MNHEY, CDR2 SMNVEV (reference sequence). The CDR3 bases are TGTGCCAGCAGTTTAAATGGCTGGACAGGGGGGTTGAACACTGAAGCTTTCTTT. Translated, it gives CASSLNGWTGGLNTEAFF.

Note on this clone: At one end the junction does not follow the germline gene, possibly because of a read error. The rearrangement links TRBV7-9 to TRBJ1-3, with 7 bases matching TRBD1. This CDR3 comprises 16 residues. Germline V lookup: CDR1 SEHNR, CDR2 FQNEAQ (reference sequence). The CDR3: CSSSPADRRPGNTIYF. DNA of the CDR3: TGTTCCAGCAGCCCTGCGGACAGGAGACCTGGAAACACCATATATTTT. Full variable domain (remainder filled in from reference TRBV7-9 and TRBJ1-3): DTGVSQNPRHKITKRGQNVTFRCDPISEHNRLYWYRQTLGQGPEFLTYFQNEAQLEKSRLLSDRFSAERPKGSFSTLEIQRTEQGDSAMYLCSSSPADRRPGNTIYFGEGSWLTVV.

The rearrangement links TRBV29-1 to TRBJ1-1, with D tentatively TRBD1 (5 bases). Trimming pared 7 bases from V and 2 bases from J, leaving 14 bases between. The CDR3 consists of 13 residues. CDR1 and CDR2 (germline): SQVTM, ANQGSEA. CDR3 in amino acids: CSGEAGYNTEAFF. In DNA, the CDR3 is TGCAGCGGTGAGGCAGGGTATAACACTGAAGCTTTCTTT. Complete variable domain (other parts from reference TRBV29-1 and TRBJ1-1): SAVISQKPSRDICQRGTSLTIQCQVDSQVTMMFWYRQQPGQSLTLIATANQGSEATYESGFVIDKFPISRPNLTFSTLTVSNMSPEDSSIYLCSGEAGYNTEAFFGQGTRLTVV.

This chain uses TRBV7-9 with TRBJ2-7; 9 nucleotides align to TRBD2. With V trimmed by 3 bases and J by 2 bases, 14 bases remained unmatched. The CDR3 runs 18 residues. Germline-derived CDR1 and CDR2 are SEHNR and FQNEAQ (reference sequence). CDR3 nucleotides: TGTGCCAGCAGCTTGGGGCGGTTCGGGCGGGGGGGCGCCTACGAGCAGTACTTC. Protein product: CASSLGRFGRGGAYEQYF.

V usage is TRBV6-5 and J usage is TRBJ1-3, with no clear D. The V end was cut by 0 bases, the J end by 4 bases, with 13 bases between. Germline values: CDR1 MNHEY, CDR2 SVGAGI. The CDR3 runs to 16 residues. Here the CDR3 DNA reads TGTGCCAGCAGTTACTCGATACCGGGTTCCGGAAACACCATATATTTT. Translation: CASSYSIPGSGNTIYF.

As for this clone: Sequence at one end of the junction differs from germline and may be a read error. The chain couples TRBV7-4 to TRBJ2-4; weak D call: TRBD2 (6 bases). The CDR3 is made up of 13 amino acids. Germline V gene sequence: CDR1 SGHVT, CDR2 SQSDAQ. The CDR3 bases are TGTGCCAGCAGCGCTGGACTAACAAACAGTCAGTACTTC. Amino acid sequence: CASSAGLTNSQYF.

This clone was observed a handful of times. V gene TRBV27 combines with J gene TRBJ1-5; no clear D. This CDR3 has 14 amino acids. With 8 bases removed from V and 3 bases from J, the gap between germline ends came to 14 bases. The germline V gene has CDR1 MNHEY and CDR2 SMNVEV (reference sequence). The CDR3 bases are TGTGCCAGCTGGGAGGGTCGGGACAATCAGCCCCAGCATTTT. This codes for CASWEGRDNQPQHF.